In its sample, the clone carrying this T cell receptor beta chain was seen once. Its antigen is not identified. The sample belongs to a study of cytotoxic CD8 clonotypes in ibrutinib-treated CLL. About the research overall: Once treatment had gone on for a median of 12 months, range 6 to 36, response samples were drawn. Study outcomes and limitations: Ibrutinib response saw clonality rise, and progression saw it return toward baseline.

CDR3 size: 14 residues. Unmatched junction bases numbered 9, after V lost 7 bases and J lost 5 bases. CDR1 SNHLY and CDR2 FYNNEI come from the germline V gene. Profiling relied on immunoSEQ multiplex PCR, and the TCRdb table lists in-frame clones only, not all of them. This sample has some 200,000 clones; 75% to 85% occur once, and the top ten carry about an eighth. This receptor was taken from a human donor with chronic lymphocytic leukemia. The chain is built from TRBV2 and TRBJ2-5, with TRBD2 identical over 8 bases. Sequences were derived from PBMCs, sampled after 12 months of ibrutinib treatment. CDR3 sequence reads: CASIVGGAQETQYF. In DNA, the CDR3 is TGTGCCAGCATCGTCGGGGGGGCCCAGGAGACCCAGTACTTC.